This is a list of T cell receptor beta chains from one sample in a study of blood T cells in healthy people across ages. TCRdb fed the 5' RACE reads into MiXCR, producing one record per CDR3 protein. The sample includes some 1.5 million distinct CDR3 sequences, 28% of them seen just once. What was sequenced was blood. The receptors were gathered from a woman between 25 and 40 years old in good health. Each CDR3 is given with its conserved first and last residue. For some rows the clone size is stated as once, few or many, or as a class when expanded; others skip it.

j_gene	v_gene	abundance	CDR3aa
TRBJ1-1	TRBV20-1	-	CSARDRRRSNTEAFF
TRBJ2-7	TRBV6-4	many	CASSVIGQGETDEQYF
TRBJ1-2	TRBV20-1	many	CSARPQGRGRDSYGYTF
TRBJ1-1	TRBV6-4	-	CASSDSSQGRYTEAFF
TRBJ2-1	TRBV11-3	-	CASSLAPLAGGHSYNEQFF
TRBJ2-1	TRBV7-2	few	CASSGARAEQFF
TRBJ2-3	TRBV30	-	CAWKGHGTDTQYF
TRBJ1-4	TRBV16	-	CASSQSQGNEKLFF
TRBJ2-3	TRBV10-3	few	CAISESARATDTQYF
TRBJ1-2	TRBV6-5	many	CASSPNRGSYGYTF
TRBJ2-1	TRBV20-1	-	CSAHKLAGSYNEQFF
TRBJ2-2	TRBV6-5	-	CASSYSTVSPVGGELFF
TRBJ1-4	TRBV2	once	CASRPGRPATNEKLFF
TRBJ2-7	TRBV5-1	few	CASSLGPSEGTYEQYF
TRBJ1-4	TRBV20-1	-	CSATGEDSKNEKLFF
TRBJ2-3	TRBV12-3/TRBV12-4	few	CASSSLLAGGTYTQYF
TRBJ2-5	TRBV28	many	CASRILETQYF
TRBJ1-5	TRBV20-1	-	CSAREGGGASNQPQHF
TRBJ1-1	TRBV5-6	-	CASSSRPFWTVNTEAFF
TRBJ1-1	TRBV7-9	few	CASSLPSAPEAFF